A selection of T cell receptor beta chains follows, all from one sample in a study of blood T cell repertoires in COVID-19. The repertoire was sequenced with immunoSEQ multiplex PCR; TCRdb's copy has only in-frame clones and lacks some. The sample holds over 200,000 clones, less than 90% seen once. Sequencing used PBMCs or T cells enriched from blood (not recorded which). All receptors derive from a woman aged 25-40 years who had been exposed to COVID-19. CDR3s include the opening cysteine and the closing phenylalanine or tryptophan. The D gene is left open where the match is weak. Expanded clones get a size class; other rows say once, few or many, or leave the size out.

>TRBD1|TRBJ1-2|.|TRBV9
TGTGCCAGCAGCGTAGGTCTTTGGGGACAGGGTGGAGTTGGCTACACCTTC
CASSVGLWGQGGVGYTF
>.|TRBJ1-5|once|TRBV13
TGTGCCAGCAGCCGGGGGGATAGCAATCAGCCCCAGCATTTT
CASSRGDSNQPQHF
>.|TRBJ2-2|.|TRBV30
TGTGCCTGGAGAGGAACAGGGATCGGGGAGCTGTTTTTT
CAWRGTGIGELFF
>TRBD1|TRBJ2-7|.|TRBV12-5
TGTGCTAGTGGACCCGATAGGACAGGGCCCAACGAGCAGTACTTC
CASGPDRTGPNEQYF
>.|TRBJ2-3|.|TRBV3-1/TRBV3-2
TGTGCCAGCAGCCATAAGGGGAGCACAGATACGCAGTATTTT
CASSHKGSTDTQYF
>.|TRBJ2-7|.|TRBV2
TGTGCCAGCAGTGCCCTCGACAGGTCCCCGCTCTACGAGCAGTACTTC
CASSALDRSPLYEQYF
>.|TRBJ1-6|.|TRBV18
TGTGCCAGCTCACCACGGGGGGGCTTAGATTCACCCCTCCACTTT
CASSPRGGLDSPLHF
>.|TRBJ2-3|.|TRBV6-6
TGTGCCAGCAGTTACTCATGGCCCCCGAGCACAGATACGCAGTATTTT
CASSYSWPPSTDTQYF
>.|TRBJ2-6|once|TRBV7-9
TGTGCCAGCTGTAGCTCTGGGGCCAACGTCCTGACTTTC
CASCSSGANVLTF
>.|TRBJ1-5|.|TRBV19
TGTGCCAGTAGTATCGTGGACAAAGTCAATCAGCCCCAGCATTTT
CASSIVDKVNQPQHF
>.|TRBJ1-1|few|TRBV28
TGTGCCAGCACCCGGGGGGGGCGAGGAGCTTTCTTT
CASTRGGRGAFF
>.|TRBJ2-2|.|TRBV24-1
TGTGCCACCGCACGGGGAGCCACCGGGGAGCTGTTTTTT
CATARGATGELFF
>.|TRBJ2-5|.|TRBV15
TGTGCCACCAGCAGGAAGGTGACAGGCCTTAGCCAAGAGACCCAGTACTTC
CATSRKVTGLSQETQYF
>.|TRBJ2-5|.|TRBV30
TGTGCCTTCATGACAGGTCCTGGGGAGACCCAGTACTTC
CAFMTGPGETQYF
>.|TRBJ2-1|.|TRBV7-4
TGTGCCAGCAGCTTATCACAGTTCTCCTACAATGAGCAGTTCTTC
CASSLSQFSYNEQFF
>.|TRBJ2-7|.|TRBV7-4
TGTGCCAGCTACCGACAGATCTACGAGCAGTACTTC
CASYRQIYEQYF
>.|TRBJ1-2|.|TRBV7-9
TGTGCCAGCAGCCCCCCCGGGACACCCGATGGCTACACCTTC
CASSPPGTPDGYTF
>.|TRBJ1-1|.|TRBV11-2
TGTGCCAGCAGCCCCAGGTCTGAAGCTTTCTTT
CASSPRSEAFF
>.|TRBJ1-4|.|TRBV5-1
TGCGCCAGCAGCTCCAGAAATGAAAAACTGTTTTTT
CASSSRNEKLFF
>.|TRBJ1-2|.|TRBV6-5
TGTGCCAGCAGGGACAGTTCTAACTATGGCTACACCTTC
CASRDSSNYGYTF
>TRBD2|TRBJ2-5|.|TRBV12-3/TRBV12-4
TGTGCCAGCAGGCGCGGGGGGGCGGAGACCCAGTACTTC
CASRRGGAETQYF
>.|TRBJ2-7|.|TRBV27
TGTGCCAGCAGTTTTACGGGGTATTCCTACGAGCAGTACTTC
CASSFTGYSYEQYF
>TRBD1|TRBJ1-2|once|TRBV29-1
TGCAGCGTTGGTGGACAGGGGGTGAACTATGGCTACACCTTC
CSVGGQGVNYGYTF
>.|TRBJ1-4|.|TRBV27
TGTGCCAGCAGCCCCTCCGTGGAGAGGAGTGAAAAACTGTTTTTT
CASSPSVERSEKLFF
>.|TRBJ2-1|once|TRBV3-1/TRBV3-2
TGTGCCAGCAGGCAGGAAGGGGGGGCACGCAATGAGCAGTTCTTC
CASRQEGGARNEQFF
>.|TRBJ2-5|once|TRBV5-1
TGCGCCAGCAGCGTAGCGCAAGAGACCCAGTACTTC
CASSVAQETQYF
>.|TRBJ1-1|.|TRBV4-2
TGTGCCAGCAGCCAAATGGGCGCTGAAGCTTTCTTT
CASSQMGAEAFF
>TRBD1|TRBJ1-5|.|TRBV30
TGTGCCTGGAGTGTAGGAAGGGGGCCCTATAGCAATCAGCCCCAGCATTTT
CAWSVGRGPYSNQPQHF
>TRBD1|TRBJ1-3|.|TRBV2
TGTGCCAGCAGTCGACAGGGGACCCTAATTGGAAACACCATATATTTT
CASSRQGTLIGNTIYF
>TRBD1|TRBJ1-1|.|TRBV6-5
TGTGCCAGCAGCACCACAGGGGGCACCACTGAAGCTTTCTTT
CASSTTGGTTEAFF
>TRBD1|TRBJ2-5|.|TRBV5-1
TGCGCCAGCAGTTACGGACAGGGGGACGAGACCCAGTACTTC
CASSYGQGDETQYF
>TRBD1|TRBJ1-6|few|TRBV30
TGTGCCTGGAGTATTAAGGGACAGGGGGCTTATTCACCCCTCCACTTT
CAWSIKGQGAYSPLHF
>.|TRBJ2-1|.|TRBV29-1
TGCAGCGTCGGCGGGACGGCGCACAATGAGCAGTTCTTC
CSVGGTAHNEQFF
>.|TRBJ1-1|.|TRBV29-1
TGCAGCGTTGAAAGTCAGGGGAACACTGAAGCTTTCTTT
CSVESQGNTEAFF
>TRBD1|TRBJ1-1|.|TRBV5-8
TGTGCCAGCAGCCACAGGGGGGAGGCGAACACTGAAGCTTTCTTT
CASSHRGEANTEAFF
>.|TRBJ2-5|once|TRBV9
TGTGCCAGCAGCGGGGGGCGGGAGACCCAGTACTTC
CASSGGRETQYF
>TRBD2|TRBJ2-1|.|TRBV14
TGTGCCAGCAGCCTCGGGACTAGCCGGGGAGGTGAGCAGTTCTTC
CASSLGTSRGGEQFF
>.|TRBJ1-5|few|TRBV12-1
TGTGCCAGCGATTCCCCAAAATGCGGCAATCAGCCCCAGCATTTT
CASDSPKCGNQPQHF